The clone carrying this T cell receptor (beta chain) was counted at least ten times. This record comes from a study of regulatory T cells in long-lasting Graves disease. Time point here: newly diagnosed GD, antithyroid drugs for less than 3 months. From PBMCs, RNA was extracted and then used to make the TCR library. Investigators prepared the TCR beta libraries by applying iRepertoire HTBI primers and Arm-PCR of CDR3 regions. TCRdb reprocessed the multiplex PCR reads with MiXCR, giving one entry per CDR3 protein. Counted here are about 540,000 distinct CDR3 sequences, approximately 13% occurring once; the ten biggest clones make up roughly 9.7%. The V segment lost 6 bases and the J segment 7 bases; nucleotides outside the gene matches: 13. CDR3 length equals 17 residues. These sequences were also reported in another study, on T cells in Graves' hyperthyroidism and ophthalmopathy. That work adds: Not enrolled were patients with uncontrolled infection, other autoimmune disease, pregnancy or lactation.

The rearrangement joins TRBV12-3 or TRBV12-4 to TRBJ2-2, with 11 bases aligning to TRBD2. The TCR sequence derives from a man aged 30-40 years with Graves disease. Source: peripheral blood mononuclear cells (PBMCs), taken at new diagnosis, from a patient treated with antithyroid drugs. This CDR3 is CASRHPGLADNRGELFF. The CDR3 DNA reads TGTGCCAGCAGACATCCGGGACTAGCGGACAATCGCGGGGAGCTGTTTTTT.